Following are 21 T cell receptor beta chains from one sample sequenced in a study of spatial heterogeneity in lung cancer. TCRdb re-called the 5' RACE reads with MiXCR, one entry per CDR3 protein. The sample lists around 110,000 distinct CDR3 sequences, approximately 12% seen once, with approximately 16% in the top ten. As for time point: blood at routine non-recurrence follow-up after resection. Sequencing covered unsorted whole RNA taken from tumor, nontumor lung or frozen PBMC. The sequenced sample was PBMCs, obtained at follow-up. Receptors were obtained from a male donor with early-stage non-small cell lung cancer.

This clonotype was found many times. The CDR3 sequence: CASSLEGGTYNEQFF. In DNA, the CDR3 is TGTGCCAGCAGCTTAGAGGGGGGAACCTACAATGAGCAGTTCTTC. The genes are TRBV11-2 and TRBJ2-1; tentative D call: TRBD2 (6 bases). There are 15 residues in the CDR3. Trimming pared 0 bases from V and 2 bases from J, leaving 8 bases between. The V gene's germline CDR1 is SGHAT and CDR2 FQNNGV.

This chain connects TRBV6-2 or TRBV6-3 to TRBJ1-5, with a possible D match to TRBD1 (6 bases). This CDR3 is 17 amino acids long. The germline gives CDR1 MNHEY, CDR2 SVGEGT. V was cut by 4 bases and J by 4 bases, with 20 bases left in between. As DNA, the CDR3 is TGTGCCAGCAGTTTCCATCCCTTCCAAGGGGGGAATCAGCCCCAGCATTTT. The encoded protein is CASSFHPFQGGNQPQHF.

This clonotype was seen a handful of times. The chain is built from TRBV7-3 and TRBJ2-7; 10 positions match TRBD2. This CDR3 contains 15 residues. V lost 6 bases, J lost 4 bases, and 9 bases stayed unmatched. Germline CDR1 reads SGHTA; CDR2 reads FQGTGA. CDR3 sequence reads: CASRRLAGEGYEQYF. In DNA form, the CDR3 reads TGTGCCAGCAGGCGTCTAGCGGGGGAAGGATACGAGCAGTACTTC.

This clonotype occurred many times. The genes are TRBV4-1 and TRBJ1-2; no firm D call. This CDR3 is 13 amino acids long. CDR1 is MGHRA, CDR2 YSYEKL, per germline. V dropped 0 bases and J dropped 2 bases, with 4 bases sitting between them. The chain's CDR3 is CASSQDRNYGYTF. As DNA, the CDR3 is TGCGCCAGCAGCCAAGATCGGAACTATGGCTACACCTTC.

The chain has TRBV10-1 and TRBJ2-3; a weak D match, TRBD1 (6 bases). In germline, CDR1 is WNHNN, CDR2 SYGVQD (reference sequence). The CDR3 covers 13 residues. Trimming took 10 bases from V and 6 from J, leaving 17 bases between them. CDR3 residues: CATQGFTGDTQYF. CDR3 nucleotide sequence: TGCGCCACCCAGGGATTTACAGGGGATACGCAGTATTTT.

In this sample, this clonotype turned up a few times. V usage is TRBV12-3 or TRBV12-4 and J usage is TRBJ1-5; TRBD1 is a possible D gene (5 bases). The CDR3 extends over 20 amino acids. The V and J ends lost 3 bases and 6 bases respectively, with 30 bases between them. CDR3 protein: CASSFPPYGIRENRSQPQHF. The CDR3 DNA is TGTGCCAGCAGTTTCCCCCCGTACGGGATCAGGGAAAACAGAAGTCAGCCCCAGCATTTT.

This clonotype was observed many times. This chain uses TRBV5-6 with TRBJ1-2; 8 positions match TRBD1. The CDR3 is made up of 16 amino acids. V was clipped by 0 bases and J by 4 bases; unmatched bases: 8. Germline V gives CDR1 SGHDT, CDR2 YYEEEE. The CDR3 here is CASSLVRATGAYGYTF. CDR3 sequence (DNA): TGTGCCAGCAGCTTGGTCCGAGCGACAGGGGCCTATGGCTACACCTTC.

The CDR3 DNA is TGCGCCAGCAGCTGGCAGCGGGGGGCCGTGGGAGATACGCAGTATTTT. It translates to CASSWQRGAVGDTQYF. J is TRBJ2-3 and V is TRBV4-3; TRBD2 aligns across 9 bases. This CDR3 has 16 residues. CDR1 is LGHNA and CDR2 is YSLEER in the germline V gene. With 5 bases clipped from V and 5 bases from J, the junction kept 11 bases outside the gene matches.

The chain uses TRBV7-2 and TRBJ1-6; D gene ambiguous. CDR1 and CDR2 (germline): SGHTA, FQGNSA. The ends were cut back, 1 base at V and 4 bases at J, with 5 bases in the middle. The CDR3 contains 14 residues. CDR3 sequence: CASSLGLYNSPLHF. CDR3 coding DNA: TGTGCCAGCAGCTTAGGGCTGTATAATTCACCCCTCCACTTT.

The chain joins TRBV20-1 to TRBJ2-3; possible D gene TRBD2, 6 bases. Trimming took off 8 bases at V and 0 bases at J, with 12 bases between the two ends. Germline CDR1 reads DFQATT; CDR2 reads SNEGSKA (reference sequence). The CDR3 is 13 residues long. The CDR3 here is CSTGTPSTDTQYF. CDR3 nucleotides: TGCAGTACCGGGACTCCTAGCACAGATACGCAGTATTTT.

J is TRBJ2-2 and V is TRBV4-2; 8 bases fit TRBD1. This CDR3 has 13 amino acids. Germline V gives CDR1 LGHNA, CDR2 YNFKEQ. V lost 6 bases to trimming and J lost 6 bases; unmatched junction nucleotides: 3. The CDR3 bases are TGTGCCAGCAGGGAACAGGGGGCCGGGGAGCTGTTTTTT. The encoded protein is CASREQGAGELFF.

The sample holds a few counts of this clonotype. The chain employs TRBV4-2 and TRBJ2-2, with 8 bases fitting TRBD1. Trimming took 0 bases from V and 6 from J; bases not matched to a gene: 9. The germline CDR1 and CDR2 sequences are LGHNA and YNFKEQ. The CDR3 has 17 residues. The CDR3 spells CASSQEDGRGRAGELFF. DNA for the CDR3: TGTGCCAGCAGCCAAGAGGATGGCAGGGGGCGAGCCGGGGAGCTGTTTTTT.

The chain uses TRBV19 and TRBJ1-5, with D maybe TRBD1 (6 bases). Germline values: CDR1 LNHDA, CDR2 SQIVND (reference sequence). V gave up 5 bases and J gave up 2 bases, with 13 bases separating them. This CDR3 contains 15 residues. CDR3 nucleotide sequence: TGTGCCAGTAGTCCAGGCTACAGGGGCAATCAGCCCCAGCATTTT. Its protein product is CASSPGYRGNQPQHF.

This rearrangement joins TRBV29-1 to TRBJ1-2, with 11 nucleotides matching TRBD1. CDR1 and CDR2 (germline): SQVTM, ANQGSEA. The CDR3 sequence is 15 residues long. The trim removed 4 bases at V and 2 bases at J, leaving 6 bases unmatched. The CDR3 nucleotides read TGCAGCGTTGGGACAGGGGGCACGGTCAACTATGGCTACACCTTC. Protein: CSVGTGGTVNYGYTF.

Note on this clonotype: The germline gene is not matched at one end of the junction; a read error may be the cause. The chain has TRBV20-1 and TRBJ1-6; TRBD1 agrees at 9 bases. CDR1 is DFQATT, CDR2 SNEGSKA, per germline (reference sequence). There are 13 residues in the CDR3. The CDR3 protein is CSARDRVNSPLLF. The CDR3 DNA reads TGCAGTGCCAGGGACAGGGTCAATTCACCCCTCCTCTTT.

The chain is built from TRBV6-1 and TRBJ1-5; no clear D gene. This CDR3 is built from 15 residues. Trimming removed 0 bases at V and 7 bases at J, with 13 bases between. Looked up from germline, CDR1 is MNHNS and CDR2 is SASEGT. The CDR3 nucleotides are TGTGCCAGCAGTGAAGCTGGTTTGAGGTCCCAGCCCCAGCATTTT. Translating it yields CASSEAGLRSQPQHF.

The sample holds many counts of this clonotype. The chain employs TRBV6-6 and TRBJ1-3; 7 bases are a match to TRBD1. From germline, CDR1 is MNHNY and CDR2 SVGAGI (reference sequence). The CDR3 has 15 amino acids. Trimming removed 8 bases from V and 2 bases from J; junction bases left unmatched: 9. The CDR3 DNA reads as TGTGCCAGCCGGGCGGAGGGGGCAGCTGGAAACACCATATATTTT. This translates into CASRAEGAAGNTIYF.

The V call is TRBV6-2 or TRBV6-3, the J call TRBJ2-7; D is perhaps TRBD1 (5 bases). Trimming removed 0 bases at V and 6 bases at J, with 12 bases between. The CDR3 spans 14 residues. From germline, CDR1 is MNHEY and CDR2 SVGEGT. DNA of the CDR3: TGTGCCAGCAGTTACTCTGCAGGGTATTCCGAGCAGTACTTC. Residues: CASSYSAGYSEQYF.

This clonotype was observed a handful of times. V and J are TRBV18 and TRBJ1-4; D is perhaps TRBD1 (5 bases). From germline, CDR1 is KGHSH and CDR2 LQKENI. The V end lost 2 bases, the J end lost 6 bases, and 13 bases lay between the germline ends. The CDR3 consists of 15 residues. The CDR3 sequence is CASSPWAGKDEKLFF. DNA of the CDR3: TGTGCCAGCTCACCATGGGCAGGGAAGGATGAAAAACTGTTTTTT.

The chain links TRBV29-1 to TRBJ1-5; possible D gene TRBD1, 6 bases. Germline V gives CDR1 SQVTM, CDR2 ANQGSEA. This CDR3 is built from 12 residues. Trimming took off 1 base at V and 11 bases at J, with 12 bases between the two ends. CDR3 nucleotide sequence: TGCAGCGTTGAAGGGGGCCAGGGGTCCCAGCATTTT. Its translation: CSVEGGQGSQHF. Using reference TRBV29-1 and TRBJ1-5 for the parts outside the CDR3, the full variable domain is SAVISQKPSRDICQRGTSLTIQCQVDSQVTMMFWYRQQPGQSLTLIATANQGSEATYESGFVIDKFPISRPNLTFSTLTVSNMSPEDSSIYLCSVEGGQGSQHFGDGTRLSIL.

The V and J genes are TRBV3-1 and TRBJ1-6, with a weak D call TRBD1 (5 bases). The V end lost 6 bases, the J end lost 6 bases, and 12 bases lay between the germline ends. This CDR3 contains 14 residues. CDR1 is LGHDT and CDR2 is YNNKEL in the germline V gene (reference sequence). CDR3 nucleotide sequence: TGTGCCAGCAGGACCGGGACGGTTAATTCACCCCTCCACTTT. This translates into CASRTGTVNSPLHF.